Listed below are T cell receptor beta chains from one sample, sequenced in a study of blood T cell repertoires in COVID-19. Profiled with immunoSEQ multiplex PCR; TCRdb holds only in-frame clones, not every one. Of just under 90,000 clones in the sample, approximately 89% were seen once. Material for sequencing was peripheral blood. The receptors stem from a man aged 60-69 years with acute or convalescent COVID-19. The CDR3 runs from the conserved cysteine through the conserved F or W. Fields, in order: V gene, J gene, clone size, D gene, CDR3 DNA, CDR3 protein. The D gene is left open where the match is weak. Clone size is stated in some rows and not others, as once, few, many or a class when expanded.

TRBV20-1	TRBJ2-3	-	TRBD2	TGCAGTGCTAGTTTCCCCGGGACTAAGCGAAGTACGCAGTATTTT	CSASFPGTKRSTQYF
TRBV19	TRBJ1-1	-	-	TGTGCCAGTAGTATCACCCAGGAAGCTTTCTTT	CASSITQEAFF
TRBV7-2	TRBJ1-6	-	-	TGTGCCAGCAGTTATAGGGGGGGGAATTCACCCCTCCACTTT	CASSYRGGNSPLHF
TRBV7-3	TRBJ2-4	-	TRBD1	TGTGCCAGCAGCTCCCAGGGGGCGGACATTCAGTACTTC	CASSSQGADIQYF
TRBV3-1/TRBV3-2	TRBJ2-2	-	-	TGTGCCAGCAGCCGCTCAGGGGTCGGGGAGCTGTTTTTT	CASSRSGVGELFF
TRBV6-5	TRBJ1-1	-	TRBD1	TGTGCCAGCAGCAGACAGGGCGGGACTGAAGCTTTCTTT	CASSRQGGTEAFF
TRBV6-2/TRBV6-3	TRBJ2-5	few	TRBD2	TGTGCCAGCAGTGCTAGTAGCGGGAGTAGGGCCCAGTACTTC	CASSASSGSRAQYF
TRBV6-5	TRBJ1-1	few	-	TGTGCCAGCACTTTCCCCGTGTCTGTAGCCACTGAAGCTTTCTTT	CASTFPVSVATEAFF
TRBV5-1	TRBJ2-2	-	TRBD1	TGCGCCAGCAGCTTGGTTCAGGTGGGACAGAGACCCACCGGGGAGCTGTTTTTT	CASSLVQVGQRPTGELFF
TRBV28	TRBJ2-4	-	TRBD2	TGTGCCAGCAGTCCCCATCTAGCGGGGAACATTCAGTACTTC	CASSPHLAGNIQYF
TRBV10-1	TRBJ2-3	once	-	TGCGCCAGCAGTGTTGGCAACCAGGGTCCAGATACGCAGTATTTT	CASSVGNQGPDTQYF
TRBV3-1/TRBV3-2	TRBJ2-7	-	TRBD2	TGTGCCAGCAGCGATAGCGGGAGGGCCTTCGAGCAGTACTTC	CASSDSGRAFEQYF
TRBV11-2	TRBJ2-3	-	-	TGTGCCAGCAGCTTAAATCTATACAGCCTCACAGATACGCAGTATTTT	CASSLNLYSLTDTQYF
TRBV3-1/TRBV3-2	TRBJ1-2	once	-	TGTGCCAGCAGCCAAACCCCGGAGGGATATCGCTATGGCTACACCTTC	CASSQTPEGYRYGYTF
TRBV7-2	TRBJ2-3	-	TRBD2	TGTGCCAGCAGTCCACGGGGGGAGTATACGCAGTATTTT	CASSPRGEYTQYF
TRBV6-2/TRBV6-3	TRBJ1-1	-	TRBD1	TGTGCCAGCAGTTACCAGGTTGGGGGGACAGTGAACACTGAAGCTTTCTTT	CASSYQVGGTVNTEAFF
TRBV6-5	TRBJ1-6	-	-	TGTGCCAGCAGGTGGGGCAGGGGAAATTCACCCCTCCACTTT	CASRWGRGNSPLHF
TRBV10-2	TRBJ2-3	-	TRBD1	TGCGCCAGCAGTAGTACAGGGGCTAGCACAGATACGCAGTATTTT	CASSSTGASTDTQYF
TRBV27	TRBJ1-4	once	-	TGTGCCAGCAGTCGGGGATCGATCGGTCGAGAAAAACTGTTTTTT	CASSRGSIGREKLFF
TRBV2	TRBJ2-2	-	-	TGTGCCAGCAGTGTTACTGTGGCGAACACCGGGGAGCTGTTTTTT	CASSVTVANTGELFF